Below, one T cell receptor (beta chain) is given with its context. Its specific antigen is unknown. There are no base qualities to consult, and no much larger clone falls within one base. Other DNA sequences in the same sample also yield this CDR3. The data belong to a study of shared clonotypes between healthy human individuals (TCRdb year 2020). Regarding the research as a whole: A couple of women and a few men aged 18 to 49 years were included in the cohort. For each donor, CD4 naive and CD4 memory were each run on three plates, CD8 naive on two plates, and CD8 memory on one plate. To estimate repertoire size and how much clonotypes are shared between individuals, the study performed deep sequencing of blood TCR repertoires from five healthy adults. Libraries were prepared and TCR repertoires were sequenced by different laboratories using diverse techniques, in order to increase sequencing depth and limit assay-specific biases. Each donor's leukapheresis produced roughly between roughly 0.9 and 8.9 billion PBMCs. General findings and caveats noted by the study authors: Compared with non-shared clonotypes, clonotypes shared by all four sorted-subset donors had higher generation probabilities. Rarefaction of sorted-subset datasets indicated incomplete sequencing despite the large sequencing depth. Because the study included only a small number of donors, the genetic and exposure-history diversity represented was limited. Based on pairwise subsampling, the degree of clonotype sharing among donors was expected to be affected by sequencing depth. Naive subsets generally had larger estimated clonotype richness than memory subsets did. Sampling was restricted to blood, and TCR repertoires in tissues likely differ from the TCR repertoires found in blood. Sharing across a few donors was observed for about 5% of naive CD4, 3% to 3.5% of naive CD8, over 2% of memory CD4, and roughly 0.4% of memory CD8 clonotypes.

TCR CDR3 regions were amplified from genomic DNA by multiplex PCR using the deep immunoSEQ assay. For each cell subset, the extracted genomic DNA was distributed evenly across all wells of several immunoSEQ 96-well plates, and each plate served as one replicate. Each replicate PCR for sorted subsets received approximately 200 ng genomic DNA, equal to 28,000 or so T cell genomes. The purified libraries were quantified using a Qubit 3.0 fluorometer, sized with a Bioanalyzer 2100, and then quantified again using the KAPA Library Quantification kit. Every immunoSEQ 96-well plate was sequenced on a separate single-read 150-cycle Illumina NextSeq 550 flow cell. As for the original processing: The immunoSEQ output contained only junctional sequences without quality scores, so filtering could not match that applied to full-length reads. Sequences were annotated with PyIR, a Python wrapper for IgBLAST v1.9, and V/J genes and CDR3 were assigned using IMGT germline references. Reads were filtered out if the reads had weak V/J assignments (E-value above 1e-6), no CDR3, stop codons, out-of-frame junctions, or ambiguous translated residues. A V3J clonotype was defined by an identical inferred V gene, J gene, and CDR3 amino acid sequence. Percentage overlap between repertoires was calculated by dividing the number of shared unique clonotypes by the size of the smaller repertoire. Repertoire richness was assessed with RTK rarefaction, the Chao1 estimator, and Recon v2.1 estimates of unobserved clonotypes. For all TCRbeta clonotypes obtained by the gDNA method from four donors, generation probabilities were computed with OLGA. TCRdb took over this immuneACCESS table, retaining in-frame rearrangements with V and J assigned. Such tables are incomplete; in checked studies, under half of the missing clones stem from an unresolved V gene, and the remainder is unexplained. V, J and clone size derive from that table, while D and trimming were established from the DNA sequence. The sample table shows about 2.4 million clones, and approximately 93% are seen once. Roughly 0.36% of the sample belongs to the ten largest clones.

The donors were healthy, HIV-negative adults with no recently reported acute infections or vaccinations. Only Caucasian adults living in Nashville, Tennessee, USA were represented among the donors. CD4+ T cells were enriched through magnetic negative selection, after which naive cells were positively selected on CD45RA and the remaining negative fraction served as the memory subset. Blood was obtained by leukapheresis, after which PBMCs were separated by Ficoll-Histopaque density gradient centrifugation and cryopreserved in liquid nitrogen vapor phase. Analytical flow cytometry was used to check the purity and quantity of each magnetically sorted T cell population. From each sorted fraction, genomic DNA was isolated and quantified by UV absorbance on a Nanodrop 2000c. Trimming at the junction amounts to 5 bases on V and 0 bases on J, and the germline ends lie 10 bases apart. Looking up the germline V gene yields CDR1 SGHRS and CDR2 YFSETQ. Including the terminal cysteine and phenylalanine, the CDR3 comprises 14 residues. The entry retains the CDR3 DNA only, 42 bases that are in frame from base 1.

Recombination connected TRBV5-1 to TRBJ2-3, with no confident D gene call. The receptor was derived from a man between 18 and 29 years old in good health. Some clones in this sample may be carry-over from other donors' samples. Sequencing input: naive CD4+ T cells from PBMCs. The cell subset or site label, as the study defines it: CD45RA+ positively selected. The nucleotide sequence reads TGCGCCAGCAGTAGTGGTGCTAGCACAGATACGCAGTATTTT. Translated, this gives CASSSGASTDTQYF.